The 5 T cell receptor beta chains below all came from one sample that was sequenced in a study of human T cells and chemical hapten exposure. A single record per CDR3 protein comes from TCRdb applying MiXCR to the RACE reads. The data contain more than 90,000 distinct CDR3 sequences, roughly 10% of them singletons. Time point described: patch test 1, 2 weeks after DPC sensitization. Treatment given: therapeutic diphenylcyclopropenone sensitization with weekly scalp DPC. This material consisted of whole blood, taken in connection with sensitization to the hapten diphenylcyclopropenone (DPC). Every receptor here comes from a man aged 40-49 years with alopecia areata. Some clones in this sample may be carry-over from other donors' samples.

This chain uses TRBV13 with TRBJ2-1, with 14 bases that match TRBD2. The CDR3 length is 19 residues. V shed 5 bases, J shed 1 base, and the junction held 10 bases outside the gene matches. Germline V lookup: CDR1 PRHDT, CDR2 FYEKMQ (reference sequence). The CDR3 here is CASSLLGLAGGGSYNEQFF. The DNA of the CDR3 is TGTGCCAGCAGCCTCCTTGGACTAGCGGGAGGAGGATCCTACAATGAGCAGTTCTTC.

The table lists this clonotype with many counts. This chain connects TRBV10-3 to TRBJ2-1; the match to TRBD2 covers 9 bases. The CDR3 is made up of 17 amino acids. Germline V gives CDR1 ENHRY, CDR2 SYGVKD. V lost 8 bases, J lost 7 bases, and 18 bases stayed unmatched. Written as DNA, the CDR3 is TGTGCCATCTCAGGCAATTTAGCGGGAGCTAGGGGAAATGAGCAGTTCTTC. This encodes CAISGNLAGARGNEQFF.

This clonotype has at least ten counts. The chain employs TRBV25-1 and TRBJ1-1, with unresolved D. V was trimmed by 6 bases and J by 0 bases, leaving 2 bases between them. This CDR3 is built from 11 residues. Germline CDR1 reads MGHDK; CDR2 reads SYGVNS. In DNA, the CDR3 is TGTGCCAGCAGCATGAACACTGAAGCTTTCTTT. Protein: CASSMNTEAFF.

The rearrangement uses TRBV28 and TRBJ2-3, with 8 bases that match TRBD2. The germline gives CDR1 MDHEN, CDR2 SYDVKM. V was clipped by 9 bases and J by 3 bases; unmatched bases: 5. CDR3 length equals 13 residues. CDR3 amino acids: CASTSGLTDTQYF. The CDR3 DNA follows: TGTGCCAGTACTAGCGGTCTTACAGATACGCAGTATTTT. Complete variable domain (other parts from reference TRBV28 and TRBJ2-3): DVKVTQSSRYLVKRTGEKVFLECVQDMDHENMFWYRQDPGLGLRLIYFSYDVKMKEKGDIPEGYSVSREKKERFSLILESASTNQTSMYLCASTSGLTDTQYFGPGTRLTVL.

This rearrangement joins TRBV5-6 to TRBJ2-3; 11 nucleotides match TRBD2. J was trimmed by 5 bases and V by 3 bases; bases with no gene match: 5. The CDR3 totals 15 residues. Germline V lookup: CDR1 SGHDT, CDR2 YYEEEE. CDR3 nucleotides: TGTGCCAGCAGCTCTATAGCGGGAGGGGGAGATACGCAGTATTTT. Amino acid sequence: CASSSIAGGGDTQYF.